The 18 T cell receptor beta chains given below trace back to one sample, sequenced in a study of blood T cells in healthy people across ages. A second about 6 to 11 cycle PCR used barcoded and J-beta primers. One entry per CDR3 protein, called by TCRdb with MiXCR from the 5' RACE reads. The table has 700,000 or so distinct CDR3 sequences, around 38% seen once; the top ten hold about 30%. The material sequenced was blood. These TCRs come from a man older than 75 in good health.

V and J are TRBV27 and TRBJ2-5; 9 bases are shared with TRBD2. The end of the DNA is better explained by TRBJ2-7, so the J call may be wrong. The CDR3 covers 14 residues. From germline, CDR1 is MNHEY and CDR2 SMNVEV (reference sequence). The CDR3 nucleotides read TGTGCCAGCAAGACTAGCGGAACACCCTACGAGCAGTACTTC. Encoded protein: CASKTSGTPYEQYF.

The gene calls are TRBV9 and TRBJ1-1; unclear D gene. The germline gives CDR1 SGDLS, CDR2 YYNGEE. Trimming pared 0 bases from V and 0 bases from J, leaving 9 bases between. The CDR3 loop spans 15 amino acids. The DNA for the CDR3 is TGTGCCAGCAGCGTAGTCGGTCGATTGAACACTGAAGCTTTCTTT. Translating it yields CASSVVGRLNTEAFF.

The chain is built from TRBV9 and TRBJ2-3; D gene ambiguous. The CDR3 totals 13 residues. V lost 3 bases and J lost 8, with 13 bases in between. Germline V gene data show CDR1 as SGDLS and CDR2 as YYNGEE. CDR3 nucleotide sequence: TGTGCCAGCAGCGCCTTAGAAACGGTTACGCAGTATTTT. Translated: CASSALETVTQYF.

The rearrangement links TRBV12-3 or TRBV12-4 to TRBJ2-4; D is ambiguous. The DNA end is more similar to TRBJ2-7, so the J call may be wrong. This CDR3 has 14 residues. The CDR3 nucleotides are TGTGCCAGCAGACCTCACGGAAAGGGTTACGAGCAGTACTTC. It specifies CASRPHGKGYEQYF.

A word on this clonotype: One end of the junction fails to match germline, which may point to a read error. The rearrangement uses TRBV29-1 and TRBJ2-1; 11 bases match TRBD1. The length of the CDR3 is 13 residues. Germline V gives CDR1 SQVTM, CDR2 ANQGSEA. The CDR3 region is CGVGTGGYNEQFF. CDR3 nucleotides: TGCGGCGTTGGGACAGGGGGATACAATGAGCAGTTCTTC.

The chain uses TRBV18 and TRBJ2-4; D gene uncertain. Germline V gene data show CDR1 as KGHSH and CDR2 as LQKENI. V lost 0 bases to trimming and J lost 0 bases, with 3 bases between them. The CDR3 loop spans 14 amino acids. This CDR3 is CASSPPGAKNIQYF. The CDR3 region has the DNA TGTGCCAGCTCACCACCCGGAGCCAAAAACATTCAGTACTTC.

This clonotype came up a few times. The chain is built from TRBV2 and TRBJ2-3; 14 bases match TRBD2. The CDR3 runs to 20 residues. Germline trimming cut 3 bases from V and 6 bases from J; bases unmatched to any gene: 17. The germline gives CDR1 SNHLY, CDR2 FYNNEI. The DNA of the CDR3 is TGTGCCAGCAGTGACTTCTTACCCGGGACTAGCGGGGGCCCTATCGATACGCAGTATTTT. Translation gives CASSDFLPGTSGGPIDTQYF.

This clonotype was counted many times. V and J are TRBV7-2 and TRBJ2-3; no definite D call. Trimming took 2 bases from V and 1 from J, leaving 7 bases between them. CDR1 is SGHTA and CDR2 is FQGNSA in the germline V gene. The CDR3 runs 14 residues. CDR3 in DNA: TGTGCCAGCAGCTTACGGCAGGGCACAGATACGCAGTATTTT. Translation: CASSLRQGTDTQYF.

This clonotype was counted only a few times. The chain uses TRBV18 and TRBJ2-5; weak D call: TRBD1 (5 bases). There are 14 residues in the CDR3. V lost 3 bases and J 5 bases, leaving 13 bases between the germline ends. Germline values: CDR1 KGHSH, CDR2 LQKENI. CDR3 sequence: CASSPQGSGETQYF. The CDR3 nucleotides read TGTGCCAGCTCACCGCAGGGTTCGGGCGAGACCCAGTACTTC.

V usage is TRBV20-1 and J usage is TRBJ2-7, with 7 bases matching TRBD1. Per germline, CDR1 DFQATT and CDR2 SNEGSKA (reference sequence). This CDR3 is built from 12 residues. The J segment lost 3 bases and the V segment lost 6 bases, leaving 5 bases of the junction unmatched. The CDR3 coding sequence is TGCAGTGCCACAGGGGTGGTCTACGAGCAGTACTTC. Protein product: CSATGVVYEQYF.

The genes are TRBV18 and TRBJ1-5; the D gene is possibly TRBD1 (6 bases). Trimming left V 5 bases short and J 2 bases short, with 13 bases between. The CDR3 is 15 amino acids. Looked up from germline, CDR1 is KGHSH and CDR2 is LQKENI. The DNA of the CDR3 is TGTGCCAGCTCAAACACAGGGAAAGGCAATCAGCCCCAGCATTTT. Its protein is CASSNTGKGNQPQHF.

This chain uses TRBV7-2 with TRBJ1-2; D call uncertain. Trimming cost V 2 bases and J 4 bases, with 2 bases left between them. The length of the CDR3 is 11 residues. Germline lookup yields CDR1 SGHTA and CDR2 FQGNSA. This chain's CDR3 is CASSLIYGYTF. CDR3 coding DNA: TGTGCCAGCAGCTTAATCTATGGCTACACCTTC. Based on the CDR3 plus reference TRBV7-2 and TRBJ1-2, the full variable domain is GAGVSQSPSNKVTEKGKDVELRCDPISGHTALYWYRQSLGQGLEFLIYFQGNSAPDKSGLPSDRFSAERTGGSVSTLTIQRTQQEDSAVYLCASSLIYGYTFGSGTRLTVV.

There are a few counts of this clonotype. V usage is TRBV5-1 and J usage is TRBJ2-1; TRBD1 might be the D (7 bases). V was pared by 4 bases and J by 8 bases, with 13 bases between. The CDR3 has 13 residues. Germline values: CDR1 SGHRS, CDR2 YFSETQ. CDR3 bases: TGCGCCAGCAGCCATACAGGGGAGGATGAGCAGTTCTTC. Protein: CASSHTGEDEQFF. The full variable domain, with the rest looked up from reference TRBV5-1 and TRBJ2-1, is KAGVTQTPRYLIKTRGQQVTLSCSPISGHRSVSWYQQTPGQGLQFLFEYFSETQRNKGNFPGRFSGRQFSNSRSEMNVSTLELGDSALYLCASSHTGEDEQFFGPGTRLTVL.

This clonotype was detected only a few times. V usage is TRBV6-2 or TRBV6-3 and J usage is TRBJ2-1; a possible D gene is TRBD2 (7 bases). The germline CDR1 and CDR2 sequences are MNHEY and SVGEGT. The V end was cut by 8 bases, the J end by 7 bases, with 18 bases between. There are 14 residues in the CDR3. This chain's CDR3 is CASVLGGARNEQFF. CDR3 nucleotides: TGTGCCAGCGTCCTGGGGGGGGCGAGGAATGAGCAGTTCTTC.

V gene TRBV7-2 combines with J gene TRBJ1-6, with a tentative D call TRBD1 (5 bases). The V gene's germline CDR1 is SGHTA and CDR2 FQGNSA. The CDR3 is 15 amino acids. V was clipped by 1 base and J by 8 bases, with 12 bases between them. CDR3 amino acids: CASSLEGRVDSPLHF. Here the CDR3 DNA reads TGTGCCAGCAGCTTAGAGGGCAGGGTAGATTCACCCCTCCACTTT. Variable domain in full (rest from reference TRBV7-2 and TRBJ1-6): GAGVSQSPSNKVTEKGKDVELRCDPISGHTALYWYRQSLGQGLEFLIYFQGNSAPDKSGLPSDRFSAERTGGSVSTLTIQRTQQEDSAVYLCASSLEGRVDSPLHFGNGTRLTVT.

The genes are TRBV20-1 and TRBJ2-5, with D possibly being TRBD2 (5 bases). This CDR3 is 15 amino acids long. V was trimmed by 0 bases and J by 2 bases, leaving 13 bases between them. Germline CDR1 and CDR2: DFQATT and SNEGSKA (reference sequence). The CDR3 DNA reads as TGCAGTGCTAGAGATGGAAGTCAGCGGCAAGAGACCCAGTACTTC. Its translation: CSARDGSQRQETQYF.

This clonotype was seen a few times. The chain employs TRBV14 and TRBJ2-5; D is unclear. Germline V gives CDR1 SGHDN, CDR2 FVKESK. The length of the CDR3 is 13 residues. Trimming left V 0 bases short and J 2 bases short, with 4 bases between. CDR3 protein: CASSQDVQETQYF. In nucleotides, the CDR3 is TGTGCCAGCAGCCAAGACGTACAAGAGACCCAGTACTTC. The variable domain in full, with the rest retrieved from reference TRBV14 and TRBJ2-5, is EAGVTQFPSHSVIEKGQTVTLRCDPISGHDNLYWYRRVMGKEIKFLLHFVKESKQDESGMPNNRFLAERTGGTYSTLKVQPAELEDSGVYFCASSQDVQETQYFGPGTRLLVL.

V usage is TRBV2 and J usage is TRBJ2-1; the match to TRBD1 covers 8 bases. The CDR3 sequence is 18 residues long. The ends lost 10 bases at V and 0 bases at J; junction bases unmatched: 17. CDR1 SNHLY and CDR2 FYNNEI come from the germline V gene. The CDR3 region is CATQRDRPRESSYNEQFF. CDR3 DNA sequence: TGTGCCACCCAAAGGGACAGGCCAAGGGAAAGCTCCTACAATGAGCAGTTCTTC.